This section outlines one T cell receptor beta chain sequence together with its context. As yet, its antigen is unknown. The data were obtained in a study of blood T cells in healthy people across ages. Study-level points and caveats: TCR beta diversity correlated strongly with naive T cell percentage.

The CDR3 has 13 residues. The ends were cut back, 6 bases at V and 1 base at J, with 9 bases in the middle. Drawing of peripheral blood yielded ten milliliters from each donor. With a J-beta primer mix and a sample-barcoded 5' primer, a second PCR ran roughly 6 to 11 cycles. TCRdb passed the 5' RACE reads through MiXCR, listing each CDR3 protein once. The sample has about 1.4 million distinct CDR3 sequences, 59% seen once; the top ten hold 5.5% to 8%. V and J are TRBV12-3 or TRBV12-4 and TRBJ1-1; D may be TRBD1 (5 bases). The receptor was isolated from a man aged 18 to 29 in good health. The sequenced sample consisted of blood. DNA for the CDR3: TGTGCCAGCAGGCTGACAGAGAACACTGAAGCTTTCTTT. This translates into CASRLTENTEAFF.